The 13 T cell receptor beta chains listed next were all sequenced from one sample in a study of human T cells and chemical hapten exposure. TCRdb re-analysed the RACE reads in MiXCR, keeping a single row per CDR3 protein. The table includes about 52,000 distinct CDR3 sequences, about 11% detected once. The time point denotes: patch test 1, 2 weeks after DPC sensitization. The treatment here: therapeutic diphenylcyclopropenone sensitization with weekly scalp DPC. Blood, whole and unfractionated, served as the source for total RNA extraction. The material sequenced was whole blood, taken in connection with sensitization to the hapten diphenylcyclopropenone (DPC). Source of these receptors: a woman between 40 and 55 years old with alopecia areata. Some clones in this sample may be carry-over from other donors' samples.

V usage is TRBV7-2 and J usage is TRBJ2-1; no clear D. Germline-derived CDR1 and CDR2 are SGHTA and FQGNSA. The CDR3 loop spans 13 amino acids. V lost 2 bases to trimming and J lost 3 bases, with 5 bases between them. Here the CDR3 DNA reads TGTGCCAGCAGCTTACAGCTCTACAATGAGCAGTTCTTC. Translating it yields CASSLQLYNEQFF.

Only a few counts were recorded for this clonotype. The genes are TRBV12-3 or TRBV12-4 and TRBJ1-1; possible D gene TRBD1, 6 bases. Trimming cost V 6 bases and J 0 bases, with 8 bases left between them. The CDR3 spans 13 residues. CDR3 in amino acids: CASRSGVNTEAFF. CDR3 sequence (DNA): TGTGCCAGCAGGTCAGGGGTGAACACTGAAGCTTTCTTT.

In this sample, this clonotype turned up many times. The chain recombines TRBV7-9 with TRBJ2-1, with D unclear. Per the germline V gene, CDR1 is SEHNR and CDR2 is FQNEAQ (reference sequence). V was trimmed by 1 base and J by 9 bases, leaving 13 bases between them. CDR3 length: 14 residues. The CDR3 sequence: CASSLVPPSSEQFF. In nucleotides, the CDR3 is TGTGCCAGCAGCTTAGTCCCGCCTTCCAGTGAGCAGTTCTTC.

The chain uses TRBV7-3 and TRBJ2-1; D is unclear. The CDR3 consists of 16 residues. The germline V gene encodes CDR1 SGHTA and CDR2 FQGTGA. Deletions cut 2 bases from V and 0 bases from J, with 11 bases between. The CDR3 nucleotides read TGTGCCAGCAGCTTATCCGGGTCAAGCTCCTACAATGAGCAGTTCTTC. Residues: CASSLSGSSSYNEQFF.

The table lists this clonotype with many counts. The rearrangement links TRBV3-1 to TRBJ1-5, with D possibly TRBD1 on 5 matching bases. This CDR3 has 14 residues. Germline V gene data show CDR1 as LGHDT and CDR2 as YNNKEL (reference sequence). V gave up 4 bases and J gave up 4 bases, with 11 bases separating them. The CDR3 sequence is CASSLGEGNQPQHF. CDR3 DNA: TGTGCCAGCAGCCTGGGGGAGGGTAATCAGCCCCAGCATTTT.

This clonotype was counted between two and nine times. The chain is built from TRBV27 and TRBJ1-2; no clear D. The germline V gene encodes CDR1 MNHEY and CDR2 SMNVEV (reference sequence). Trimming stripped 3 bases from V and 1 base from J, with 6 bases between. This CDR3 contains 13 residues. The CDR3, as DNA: TGTGCCAGCAGTTTTGGGGATAACTATGGCTACACCTTC. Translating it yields CASSFGDNYGYTF.

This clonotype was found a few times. DNA for the CDR3: TGTGCCAGCAGCTTATGGCAGGGAGGGACTGAAGCTTTCTTT. The encoded protein is CASSLWQGGTEAFF. V usage is TRBV7-9 and J usage is TRBJ1-1, with D maybe TRBD1 (5 bases). CDR1 SEHNR and CDR2 FQNEAQ come from the germline V gene (reference sequence). Trimming left V 2 bases short and J 5 bases short, with 12 bases between. The CDR3 is 14 residues long.

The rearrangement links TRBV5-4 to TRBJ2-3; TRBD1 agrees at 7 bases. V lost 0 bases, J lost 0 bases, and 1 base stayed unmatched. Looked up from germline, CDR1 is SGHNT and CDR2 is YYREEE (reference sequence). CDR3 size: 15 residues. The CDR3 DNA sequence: TGTGCCAGCAGCTTGGAACAGGGGAGCACAGATACGCAGTATTTT. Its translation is CASSLEQGSTDTQYF. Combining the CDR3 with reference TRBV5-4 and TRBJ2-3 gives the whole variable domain ETGVTQSPTHLIKTRGQQVTLRCSSQSGHNTVSWYQQALGQGPQFIFQYYREEENGRGNFPPRFSGLQFPNYSSELNVNALELDDSALYLCASSLEQGSTDTQYFGPGTRLTVL.

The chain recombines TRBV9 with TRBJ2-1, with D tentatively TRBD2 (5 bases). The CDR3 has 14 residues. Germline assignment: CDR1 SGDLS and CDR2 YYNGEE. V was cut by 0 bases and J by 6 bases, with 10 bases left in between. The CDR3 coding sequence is TGTGCCAGCAGCGTAGGTAGCGAGGGCAATGAGCAGTTCTTC. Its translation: CASSVGSEGNEQFF.

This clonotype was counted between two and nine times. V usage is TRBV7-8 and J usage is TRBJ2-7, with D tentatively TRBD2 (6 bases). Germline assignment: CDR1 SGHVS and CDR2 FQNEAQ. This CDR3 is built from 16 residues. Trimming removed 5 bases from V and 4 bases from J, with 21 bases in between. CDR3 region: CASSTQGGATGYEQYF. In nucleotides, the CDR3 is TGTGCCAGCAGCACCCAAGGCGGGGCCACGGGGTACGAGCAGTACTTC.

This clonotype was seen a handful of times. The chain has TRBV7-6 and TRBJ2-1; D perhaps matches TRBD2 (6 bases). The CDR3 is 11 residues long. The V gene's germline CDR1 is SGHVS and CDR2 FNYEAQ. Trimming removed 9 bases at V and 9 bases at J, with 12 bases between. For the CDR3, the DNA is TGTGCCAGTATAGGGACTGCTGAGCAGTTCTTC. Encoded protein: CASIGTAEQFF.

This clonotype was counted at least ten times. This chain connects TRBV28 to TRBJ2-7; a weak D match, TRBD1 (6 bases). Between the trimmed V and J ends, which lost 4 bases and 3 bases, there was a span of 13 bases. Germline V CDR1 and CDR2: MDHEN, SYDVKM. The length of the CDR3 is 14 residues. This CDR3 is CASSSPDRDYEQYF. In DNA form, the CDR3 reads TGTGCCAGCAGTTCTCCGGACAGAGACTACGAGCAGTACTTC.

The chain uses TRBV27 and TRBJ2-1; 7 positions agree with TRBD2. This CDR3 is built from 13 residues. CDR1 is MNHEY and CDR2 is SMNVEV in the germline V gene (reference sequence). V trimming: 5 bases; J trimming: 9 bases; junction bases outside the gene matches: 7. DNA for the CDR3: TGTGCCAGCAGTACTAGCGTGCGGGGTGAGCAGTTCTTC. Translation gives CASSTSVRGEQFF.